Listed here are 3 T cell receptor beta chains from one sample, sequenced in a study of T cells in Graves' hyperthyroidism and ophthalmopathy. Amplification of TCR beta CDR3 regions used RNA as the template. In the first-round RT-PCR of the TCR CDR3, the HTBI primer set was used. In TCRdb, the multiplex PCR reads were re-called with MiXCR into one record per CDR3 protein. Among roughly 740,000 distinct CDR3 sequences, 16% were seen once, and the ten largest hold roughly 8%. Specimen: blood. Every receptor here comes from a man between 18 and 35 years old with Graves' hyperthyroidism.

This clonotype occurred many times. CDR3 region: CASSQRAGELFF. The CDR3 nucleotides are TGTGCCAGCAGCCAGCGGGCCGGGGAGCTGTTTTTT. V gene TRBV3-1 combines with J gene TRBJ2-2; perhaps TRBD2 as D (5 bases). Germline CDR1 is LGHDT and CDR2 is YNNKEL (reference sequence). Trimming left V 3 bases short and J 6 bases short, with 5 bases between. This CDR3 region has 12 residues.

This chain joins TRBV4-1 and TRBJ2-1; TRBD2 aligns across 13 bases. The CDR3 contains 18 residues. In germline, CDR1 is MGHRA, CDR2 YSYEKL. The V gene end was trimmed by 5 bases and the J gene end by 2 bases; junction bases not matched to a gene: 9. This CDR3 is CASSRLAGGPRPYNEQFF. The CDR3 DNA is TGCGCCAGCAGCAGACTAGCGGGAGGTCCCCGGCCCTACAATGAGCAGTTCTTC.

This clonotype was observed at least ten times. V and J are TRBV24-1 and TRBJ2-2, with TRBD1 matching 8 bases. The length of the CDR3 is 16 residues. CDR1 KGHDR and CDR2 SFDVKD come from the germline V gene. Unmatched junction bases numbered 7, after V lost 1 base and J lost 7 bases. In DNA form, the CDR3 reads TGTGCCACCAGTGATTTACGGGCAGGGGGCTACGGGGAGCTGTTTTTT. Amino acids: CATSDLRAGGYGELFF.